This T cell receptor (beta chain) was obtained from a study of cytomegalovirus exposure and HLA in healthy donors. Amplification used 60 Vbeta primers and 13 Jbeta primers. Method: immunoSEQ multiplex PCR; TCRdb's copy keeps in-frame clones and lacks some. Altogether 250,000 to 300,000 clones are present, about 93% being singletons, with the ten largest covering around 1.7%. CDR1 and CDR2 (germline): LNHDA, SQIVND (reference sequence). The CDR3 has 14 residues. Trimming pared 7 bases from V and 1 base from J, leaving 13 bases between. This receptor was identified in a girl aged 2 to 10 in good health and CMV-seronegative. This sequence joins TRBV19 and TRBJ1-1; maybe TRBD1 (6 bases). The sequenced material came from PBMCs. Written as DNA, the CDR3 is TGTGCCAGTACCATCATGGGACAGAACACTGAAGCTTTCTTT. Protein product: CASTIMGQNTEAFF.